This T cell receptor beta chain was retrieved from a study of blood T cell repertoires in COVID-19. Trimming removed 0 bases at V and 5 bases at J, with 8 bases between. This CDR3 has 13 amino acids. CDR1 and CDR2 (germline): SGHDT, YYEEEE. Produced via immunoSEQ multiplex PCR; TCRdb's table is partial and in-frame only. The sample lists about 110,000 clones, roughly four fifths occurring once. Sequencing was done on a sample of peripheral blood. The sequence derives from a woman aged 55-69 years with acute or convalescent COVID-19. The chain recombines TRBV5-6 with TRBJ1-1; D possibly corresponds to TRBD1 (6 bases). The CDR3 here is CASSLDRVTEAFF. In nucleotides, the CDR3 is TGTGCCAGCAGCTTGGACAGGGTTACTGAAGCTTTCTTT.